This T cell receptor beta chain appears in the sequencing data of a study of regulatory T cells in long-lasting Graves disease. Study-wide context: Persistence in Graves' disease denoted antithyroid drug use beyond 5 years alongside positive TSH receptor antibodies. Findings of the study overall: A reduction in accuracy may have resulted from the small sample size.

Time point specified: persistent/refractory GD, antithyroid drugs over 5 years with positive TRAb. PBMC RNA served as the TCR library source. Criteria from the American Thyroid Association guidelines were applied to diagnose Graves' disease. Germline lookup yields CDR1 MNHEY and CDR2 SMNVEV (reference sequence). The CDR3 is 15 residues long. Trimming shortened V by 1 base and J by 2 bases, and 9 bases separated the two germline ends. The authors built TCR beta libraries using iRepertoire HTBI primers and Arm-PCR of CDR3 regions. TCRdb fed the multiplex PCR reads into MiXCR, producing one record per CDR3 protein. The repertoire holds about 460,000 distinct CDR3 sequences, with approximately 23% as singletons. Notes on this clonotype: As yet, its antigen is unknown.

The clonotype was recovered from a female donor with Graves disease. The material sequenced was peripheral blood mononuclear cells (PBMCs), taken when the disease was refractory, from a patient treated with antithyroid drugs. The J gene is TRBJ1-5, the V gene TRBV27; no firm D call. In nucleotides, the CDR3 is TGTGCCAGCAGTTTATTGGGGAGGCGCAATCAGCCCCAGCATTTT. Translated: CASSLLGRRNQPQHF.